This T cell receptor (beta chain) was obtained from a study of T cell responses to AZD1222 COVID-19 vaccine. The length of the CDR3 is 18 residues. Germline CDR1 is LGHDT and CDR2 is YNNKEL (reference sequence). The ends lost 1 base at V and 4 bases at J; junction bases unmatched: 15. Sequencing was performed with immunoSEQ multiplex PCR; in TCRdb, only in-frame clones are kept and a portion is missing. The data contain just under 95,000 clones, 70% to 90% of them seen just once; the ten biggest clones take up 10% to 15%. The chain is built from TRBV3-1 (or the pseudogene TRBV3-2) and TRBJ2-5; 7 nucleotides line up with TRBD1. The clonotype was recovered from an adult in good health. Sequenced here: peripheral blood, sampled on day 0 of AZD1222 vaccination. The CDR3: CASSQARSGRGRAETQYF. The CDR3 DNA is TGTGCCAGCAGCCAAGCGAGAAGCGGTAGGGGGCGAGCAGAGACCCAGTACTTC.